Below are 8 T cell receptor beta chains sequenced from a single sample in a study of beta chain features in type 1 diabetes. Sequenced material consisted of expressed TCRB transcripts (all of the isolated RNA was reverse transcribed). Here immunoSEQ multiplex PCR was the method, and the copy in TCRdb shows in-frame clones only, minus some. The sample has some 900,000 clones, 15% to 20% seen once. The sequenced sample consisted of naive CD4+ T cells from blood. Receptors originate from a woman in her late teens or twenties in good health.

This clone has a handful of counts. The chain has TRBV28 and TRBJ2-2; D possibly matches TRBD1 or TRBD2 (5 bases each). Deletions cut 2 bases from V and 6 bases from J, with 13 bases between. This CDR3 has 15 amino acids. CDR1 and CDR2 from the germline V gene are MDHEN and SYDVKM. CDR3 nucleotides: TGTGCCAGCAGTTTAACCGGGACCTACTCCGGGGAGCTGTTTTTT. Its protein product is CASSLTGTYSGELFF.

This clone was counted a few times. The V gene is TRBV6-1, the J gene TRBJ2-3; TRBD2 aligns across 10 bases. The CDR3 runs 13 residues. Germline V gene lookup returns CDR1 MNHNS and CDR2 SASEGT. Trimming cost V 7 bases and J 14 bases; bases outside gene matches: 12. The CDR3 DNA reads TGTGCCAGCAAGAAGCGGGAGGGTGCGGGGGCGTATTTT. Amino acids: CASKKREGAGAYF.

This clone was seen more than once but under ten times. Here the CDR3 DNA reads TGTGCCAGCAGCTTGGGGCAGCAAGAGACCCAGTACTTC. Its protein is CASSLGQQETQYF. The chain couples TRBV4-2 to TRBJ2-5, with D tentatively TRBD1 (5 bases). Trimming took off 5 bases at V and 2 bases at J, with 9 bases between the two ends. The CDR3 contains 13 residues. Germline lookup yields CDR1 LGHNA and CDR2 YNFKEQ.

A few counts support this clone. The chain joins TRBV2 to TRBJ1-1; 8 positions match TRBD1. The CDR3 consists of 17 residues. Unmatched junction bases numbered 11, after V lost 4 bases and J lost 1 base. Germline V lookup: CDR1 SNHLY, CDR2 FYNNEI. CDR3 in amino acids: CASSAIRFDRGNTEAFF. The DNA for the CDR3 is TGTGCCAGCAGTGCTATAAGATTTGACAGGGGGAACACTGAAGCTTTCTTT.

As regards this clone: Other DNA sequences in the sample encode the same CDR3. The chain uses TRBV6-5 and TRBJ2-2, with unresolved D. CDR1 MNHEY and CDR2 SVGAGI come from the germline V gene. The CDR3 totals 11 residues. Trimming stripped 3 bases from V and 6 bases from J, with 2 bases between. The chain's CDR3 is CASSYAGELFF. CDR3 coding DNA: TGTGCCAGCAGTTATGCCGGGGAGCTGTTTTTT.

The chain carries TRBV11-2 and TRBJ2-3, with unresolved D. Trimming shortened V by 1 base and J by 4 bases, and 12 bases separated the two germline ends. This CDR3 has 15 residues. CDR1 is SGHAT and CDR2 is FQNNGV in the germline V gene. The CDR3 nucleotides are TGTGCCAGCAGCTTAGGGCTTACCGACCCAGATACGCAGTATTTT. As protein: CASSLGLTDPDTQYF.

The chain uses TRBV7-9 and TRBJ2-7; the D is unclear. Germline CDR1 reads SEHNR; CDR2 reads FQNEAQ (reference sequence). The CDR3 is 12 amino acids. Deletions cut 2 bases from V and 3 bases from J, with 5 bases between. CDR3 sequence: CASSLFGYEQYF. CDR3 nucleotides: TGTGCCAGCAGCTTATTCGGCTACGAGCAGTACTTC.

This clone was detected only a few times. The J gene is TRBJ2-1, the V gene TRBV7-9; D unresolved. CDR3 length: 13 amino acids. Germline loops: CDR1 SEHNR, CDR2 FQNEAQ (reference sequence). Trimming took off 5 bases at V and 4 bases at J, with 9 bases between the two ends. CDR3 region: CASSPIEYNEQFF. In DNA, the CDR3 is TGTGCCAGCAGCCCTATCGAATACAATGAGCAGTTCTTC.